The clone carrying this T cell receptor beta chain was counted many times. The data originate from a study of patients and donors after allogeneic stem cell transplantation. The CDR3 has 15 amino acids. V was cut by 7 bases and J by 0 bases, with 18 bases left in between. The germline V gene encodes CDR1 DFQATT and CDR2 SNEGSKA (reference sequence). One entry per CDR3 protein, called by TCRdb with MiXCR from the RT-PCR reads. The sample yields roughly 250,000 distinct CDR3 sequences, less than 15% seen once. The rearrangement uses TRBV20-1 and TRBJ2-5, with D perhaps TRBD2 (7 bases). The receptor's source is a human donor who was either an allogeneic HSCT recipient or a stem cell or donor lymphocyte infusion donor (not recorded which). It is not recorded whose cells these are; they may come from a transplant donor. Material: blood, either unsorted or a sorted T cell fraction (not recorded which). Written as DNA, the CDR3 is TGCAGTGTCCCCTTACGGGGGGCCGACCAAGAGACCCAGTACTTC. It codes for CSVPLRGADQETQYF.